Sequencing of this T cell receptor (beta chain) was carried out in a study of T cell repertoires in cytomegalovirus infection. About the study: Indicated by public TCR beta signatures were CMV infection and matching HLA type.

The CDR3 consists of 15 residues. Germline V gene lookup returns CDR1 KGHDR and CDR2 SFDVKD. The ends lost 12 bases at V and 0 bases at J; junction bases unmatched: 13. Regarding the study as a whole: The study found HLA-C-restricted CMV-specific TCR beta clonotypes dominating the ex vivo response.

TCRdb re-called the reads with MiXCR, one entry per CDR3 protein. Of about 130,000 distinct CDR3 sequences listed, roughly 32% are singletons. Regarding this clonotype: Its antigen remains unknown.

The clonotype was recovered from a human donor in good health (CMV status not recorded). Some clones in this sample may be carry-over from other donors' samples. The specimen comprised CD8+ T cells from cultured PBMCs, sampled from culture after CMV antigen stimulation. The chain links TRBV24-1 to TRBJ2-7; 7 bases are a match to TRBD1. DNA of the CDR3: TGTGCCGCTCAGTGCCGGGACAGTCTCTCCTACGAGCAGTACTTC. Translating it yields CAAQCRDSLSYEQYF.